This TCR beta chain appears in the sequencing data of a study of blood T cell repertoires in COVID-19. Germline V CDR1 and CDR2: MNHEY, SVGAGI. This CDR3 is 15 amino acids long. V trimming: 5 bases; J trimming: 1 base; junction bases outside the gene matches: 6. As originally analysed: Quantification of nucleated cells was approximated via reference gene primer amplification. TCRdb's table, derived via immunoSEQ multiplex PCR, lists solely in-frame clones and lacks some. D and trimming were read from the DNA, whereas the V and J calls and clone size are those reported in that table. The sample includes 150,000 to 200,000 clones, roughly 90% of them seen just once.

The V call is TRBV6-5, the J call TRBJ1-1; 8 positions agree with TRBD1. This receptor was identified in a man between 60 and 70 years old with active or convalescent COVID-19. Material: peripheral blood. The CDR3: CASSLGQGRNTEAFF. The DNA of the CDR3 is TGTGCCAGCAGTCTCGGACAGGGAAGGAACACTGAAGCTTTCTTT.